These 2 T cell receptor beta chains share one sample of origin, sequenced in a study of tumor-infiltrating lymphocytes in localized non-small cell lung cancer. Produced via immunoSEQ multiplex PCR; TCRdb's table is partial and in-frame only. The table shows about 7,200 clones, with 63% occurring only once. Sequencing was done on a sample of uninvolved lung tissue not adjacent to the tumor. The source of these receptors is a human donor with non-small cell lung cancer.

This clone was observed a few times. The gene calls are TRBV2 and TRBJ1-4; 8 nucleotides agree with TRBD1. Trimming took 1 base from V and 5 from J; bases not matched to a gene: 0. This CDR3 contains 14 residues. Germline V gene data show CDR1 as SNHLY and CDR2 as FYNNEI. The CDR3 sequence: CASSEGTGNEKLFF. For the CDR3, the DNA is TGTGCCAGCAGTGAAGGGACAGGGAATGAAAAACTGTTTTTT.

The V call is TRBV6-5, the J call TRBJ1-2, with D tentatively TRBD1 (6 bases). V lost 5 bases and J 0 bases, leaving 10 bases between the germline ends. Looked up from germline, CDR1 is MNHEY and CDR2 is SVGAGI. CDR3 length equals 14 residues. This chain's CDR3 is CASSKGVSNYGYTF. In nucleotides, the CDR3 is TGTGCCAGCAGTAAGGGGGTTTCTAACTATGGCTACACCTTC.